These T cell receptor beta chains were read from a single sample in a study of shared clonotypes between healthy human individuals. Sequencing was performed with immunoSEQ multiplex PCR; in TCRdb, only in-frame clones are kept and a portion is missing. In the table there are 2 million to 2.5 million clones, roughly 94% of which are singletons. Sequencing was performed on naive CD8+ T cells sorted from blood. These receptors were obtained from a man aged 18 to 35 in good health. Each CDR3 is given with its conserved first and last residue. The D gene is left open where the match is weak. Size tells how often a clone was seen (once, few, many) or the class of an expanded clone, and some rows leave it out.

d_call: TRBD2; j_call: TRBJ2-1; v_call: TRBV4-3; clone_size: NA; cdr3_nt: TGCGCCAGCAGCCCCAGCGGGAGTTCCTACAATGAGCAGTTCTTC; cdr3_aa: CASSPSGSSYNEQFF
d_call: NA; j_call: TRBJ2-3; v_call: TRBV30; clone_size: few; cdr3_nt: TGTGCCTGGAGTCCCGGGGCGGGCACAGATACGCAGTATTTT; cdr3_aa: CAWSPGAGTDTQYF
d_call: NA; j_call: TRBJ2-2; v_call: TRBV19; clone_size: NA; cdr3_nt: TGTGCCAGTACGATCTTTAACACCGGGGAGCTGTTTTTT; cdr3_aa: CASTIFNTGELFF
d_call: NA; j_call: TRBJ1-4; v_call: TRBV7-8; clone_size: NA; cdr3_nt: TGTGCCAGCAGTTCTAGTGCAACTAATGAAAAACTGTTTTTT; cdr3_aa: CASSSSATNEKLFF
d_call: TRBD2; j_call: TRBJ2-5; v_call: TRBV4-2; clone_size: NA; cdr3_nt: TGTGCCAGCAGCTCCCGACTAGCGGGGCCCTTTCAAGAGACCCAGTACTTC; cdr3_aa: CASSSRLAGPFQETQYF
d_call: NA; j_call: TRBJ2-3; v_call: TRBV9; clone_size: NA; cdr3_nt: TGTGCCAGCAGCCTTTCAAGCACAGATACGCAGTATTTT; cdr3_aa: CASSLSSTDTQYF
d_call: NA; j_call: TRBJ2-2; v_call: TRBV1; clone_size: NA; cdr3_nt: TGCACCAGCAGCCAAGACTCGCCTAGCGGGCCCACGAACACCGGGGAGCTGTTTTTT; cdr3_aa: CTSSQDSPSGPTNTGELFF
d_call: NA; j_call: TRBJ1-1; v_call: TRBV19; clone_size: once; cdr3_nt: TGTGCCAGTAGTATCAAGTTAATGAACACTGAAGCTTTCTTT; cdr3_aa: CASSIKLMNTEAFF
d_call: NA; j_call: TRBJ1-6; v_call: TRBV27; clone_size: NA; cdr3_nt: TGTGCCAGCAGTCCCGCAAATGCACAGGGAAGGTTTTCACCCCTCCACTTT; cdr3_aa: CASSPANAQGRFSPLHF
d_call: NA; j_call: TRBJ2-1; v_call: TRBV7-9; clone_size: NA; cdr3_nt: TGTGCCAGCAGCTTAGTACAGGGATACAATGAGCAGTTCTTC; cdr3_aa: CASSLVQGYNEQFF
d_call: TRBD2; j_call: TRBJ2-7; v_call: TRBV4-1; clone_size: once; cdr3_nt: TGCGCCAGCAGCCCTAGGACTAGCTCCTACGAGCAGTACTTC; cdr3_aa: CASSPRTSSYEQYF
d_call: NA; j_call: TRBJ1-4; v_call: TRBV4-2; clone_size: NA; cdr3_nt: TGTGCCAGTACCACAGGGATTAATGAAAAACTGTTTTTT; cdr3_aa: CASTTGINEKLFF
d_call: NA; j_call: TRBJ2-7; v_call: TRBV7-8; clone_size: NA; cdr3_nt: TGTGCCAGCAGCCCCCTCGGCAGCGAGCAGTACTTC; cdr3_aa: CASSPLGSEQYF
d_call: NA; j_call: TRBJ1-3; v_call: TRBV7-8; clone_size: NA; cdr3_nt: TGTGCCAGCAGCTTAGCCCCGGAGGGACCTGGAAACACCATATATTTT; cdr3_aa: CASSLAPEGPGNTIYF
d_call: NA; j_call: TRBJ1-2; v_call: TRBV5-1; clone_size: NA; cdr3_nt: TGCGCCAGCAGCTTATACAGGGATGGCTACACCTTC; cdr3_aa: CASSLYRDGYTF
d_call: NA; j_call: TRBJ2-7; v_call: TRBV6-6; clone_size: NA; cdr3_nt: TGTGCCAGCAGTCAAATACAAGGGGCTACCGGCGGGCAGTACTTC; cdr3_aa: CASSQIQGATGGQYF
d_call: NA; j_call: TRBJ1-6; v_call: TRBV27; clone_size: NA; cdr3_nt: TGTGCCAGCAGTTTCAGCCCGCTGCTTAATTCACCCCTCCACTTT; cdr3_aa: CASSFSPLLNSPLHF
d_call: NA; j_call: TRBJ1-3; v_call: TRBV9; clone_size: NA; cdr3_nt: TGTGCCAGCAGCGTAGAGGCAGGGCCCTCTGGAAACACCATATATTTT; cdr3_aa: CASSVEAGPSGNTIYF
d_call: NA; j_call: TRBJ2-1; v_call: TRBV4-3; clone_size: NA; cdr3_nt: TGCGCCAGCAGCCAAGACCCGGGATGGAGGGATGAGCAGTTCTTC; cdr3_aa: CASSQDPGWRDEQFF
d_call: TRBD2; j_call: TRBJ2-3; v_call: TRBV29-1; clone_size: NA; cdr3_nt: TGCAGCGTTGAACCCACTAGCGAGCCCACAGATACGCAGTATTTT; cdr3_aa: CSVEPTSEPTDTQYF
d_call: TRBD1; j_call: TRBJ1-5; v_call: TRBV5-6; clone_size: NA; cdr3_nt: TGTGCCAGCAGCTTGGGGGGAACAGGGGGCCCTCAGCCCCAGCATTTT; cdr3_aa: CASSLGGTGGPQPQHF
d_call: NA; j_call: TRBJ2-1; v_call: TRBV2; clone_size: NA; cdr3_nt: TGTGCCAGCAGTGACGGGGGCGATGAGCAGTTCTTC; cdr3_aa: CASSDGGDEQFF
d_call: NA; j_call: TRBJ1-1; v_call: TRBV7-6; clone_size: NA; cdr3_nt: TGTGCCAGCACCCCTTGGGGGACAAACACTGAAGCTTTCTTT; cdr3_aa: CASTPWGTNTEAFF
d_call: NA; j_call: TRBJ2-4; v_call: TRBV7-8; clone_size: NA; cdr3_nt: TGTGCCAGCAGCTTAGGGTCTCAGGTCCCGCCAGGCCCGCAAAACATTCAGTACTTC; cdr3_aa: CASSLGSQVPPGPQNIQYF
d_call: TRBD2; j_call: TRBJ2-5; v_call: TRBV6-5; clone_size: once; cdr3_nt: TGTGCCAGCAGTTTGCGGGAGGGGGGTCAAGAGACCCAGTACTTC; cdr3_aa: CASSLREGGQETQYF
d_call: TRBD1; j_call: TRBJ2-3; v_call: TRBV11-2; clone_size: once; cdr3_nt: TGTGCCAGCAGCTCCGGGACAGGGGGTACAGATACGCAGTATTTT; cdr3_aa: CASSSGTGGTDTQYF
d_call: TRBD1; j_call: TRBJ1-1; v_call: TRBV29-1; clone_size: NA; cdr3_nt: TGCAGCGTTGTGGGGGGTCGTTCCGGGACAGAGAACACTGAAGCTTTCTTT; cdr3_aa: CSVVGGRSGTENTEAFF
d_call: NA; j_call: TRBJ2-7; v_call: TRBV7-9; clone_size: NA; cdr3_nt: TGTGCCAGCAGCGAGGGACGGTTATCCTACGAGCAGTACTTC; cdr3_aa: CASSEGRLSYEQYF
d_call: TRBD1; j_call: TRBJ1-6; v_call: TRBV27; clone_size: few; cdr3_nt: TGTGCCAGCAGCCGACAGGGTTTCAATTCACCCCTCCACTTT; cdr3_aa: CASSRQGFNSPLHF
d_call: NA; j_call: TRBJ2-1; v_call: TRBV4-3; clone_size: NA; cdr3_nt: TGCGCCAGCAGCCAAGAAGAAGGTGAGCAGTTCTTC; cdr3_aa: CASSQEEGEQFF
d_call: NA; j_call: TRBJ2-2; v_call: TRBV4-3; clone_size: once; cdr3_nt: TGCGCCAGCAGCCCGACGGACTACACCGGGGAGCTGTTTTTT; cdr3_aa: CASSPTDYTGELFF
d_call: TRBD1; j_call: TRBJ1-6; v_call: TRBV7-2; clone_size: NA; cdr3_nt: TGTGCCAGCAGCTCGACATTGACAGGGGCGAATTCACCCCTCCACTTT; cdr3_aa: CASSSTLTGANSPLHF